The 11 T cell receptor beta chains below all came from one sample that was sequenced in a study of blood T cell repertoires in COVID-19. Method: immunoSEQ multiplex PCR; TCRdb's copy keeps in-frame clones and lacks some. This sample has approximately 270,000 clones; 89% occur once, and the top ten carry 2.2%. The specimen was peripheral blood. These receptors all come from a man aged 50 to 59 with acute or convalescent COVID-19.

V usage is TRBV7-3 and J usage is TRBJ1-3, with 8 bases identical to TRBD1. Trimming took 5 bases from V and 0 from J; bases not matched to a gene: 3. Germline V gene sequence: CDR1 SGHTA, CDR2 FQGTGA. The CDR3 loop spans 15 amino acids. This CDR3 is CASSHTGGSGNTIYF. The CDR3 DNA follows: TGTGCCAGCAGCCACACAGGGGGCTCTGGAAACACCATATATTTT.

The chain carries TRBV29-1 and TRBJ2-3; 9 bases align to TRBD1. This CDR3 spans 13 amino acids. In germline, CDR1 is SQVTM, CDR2 ANQGSEA. The V and J ends lost 6 bases and 6 bases, in that order; junction bases with no gene match: 7. The CDR3 protein is CSVGKGQGDTQYF. Written as DNA, the CDR3 is TGCAGCGTCGGAAAGGGACAGGGTGATACGCAGTATTTT.

The chain employs TRBV21-1 and TRBJ2-5; the DNA was not used to check the table's D call, TRBD2. TRBV21-1 is listed as a pseudogene. This CDR3 is built from 16 residues. Written as DNA, the CDR3 is TGTGCCAGCAGCCCCCGGGGGAGGAGGTACCAAGAGACCCAGTACTTC. The encoded protein is CASSPRGRRYQETQYF.

This clone appeared a single time. The chain links TRBV7-2 to TRBJ2-1, with 11 bases fitting TRBD2. Germline V gene lookup returns CDR1 SGHTA and CDR2 FQGNSA. CDR3 length equals 18 residues. The trim removed 5 bases at V and 0 bases at J, leaving 9 bases unmatched. The CDR3 loop is CASSPRLAGFVSYNEQFF. DNA for the CDR3: TGTGCCAGCAGCCCGCGACTAGCGGGGTTCGTCTCCTACAATGAGCAGTTCTTC.

The chain links TRBV5-1 to TRBJ1-1, with 9 bases identical to TRBD1. The junction had 6 bases not matched to a gene; V was cut back by 0 bases and J by 6 bases. Germline CDR1 and CDR2: SGHRS and YFSETQ. This CDR3 has 15 amino acids. CDR3 amino acids: CASSLGDRDSAEAFF. CDR3 nucleotide sequence: TGCGCCAGCAGCTTGGGGGACAGGGATAGTGCTGAAGCTTTCTTT.

This clone appeared once. The chain links TRBV7-9 to TRBJ2-3; 7 bases map to TRBD2. The junction had 6 bases not matched to a gene; V was cut back by 1 base and J by 2 bases. This CDR3 region has 16 residues. The germline V gene has CDR1 SEHNR and CDR2 FQNEAQ (reference sequence). CDR3 in amino acids: CASSLDRDYYTDTQYF. CDR3 sequence (DNA): TGTGCCAGCAGCTTAGACCGGGACTATTACACAGATACGCAGTATTTT.

This chain connects TRBV2 to TRBJ1-5, with TRBD1 matching 8 bases. The CDR3 sequence is 18 residues long. Germline trimming cut 2 bases from V and 4 bases from J; bases unmatched to any gene: 13. Germline V gene lookup returns CDR1 SNHLY and CDR2 FYNNEI. The CDR3 loop reads CASSELKDRVVGNQPQHF. The CDR3 DNA sequence: TGTGCCAGCAGTGAACTGAAGGACAGGGTGGTGGGAAATCAGCCCCAGCATTTT.

This clone came up once. This sequence joins TRBV28 and TRBJ1-2; TRBD1 might be the D (5 bases). The V end was cut by 4 bases, the J end by 6 bases, with 15 bases between. In germline, CDR1 is MDHEN, CDR2 SYDVKM. This CDR3 has 14 residues. CDR3 DNA: TGTGCCAGCAGTTCGCTCGGGGGGATCAATGGCTACACCTTC. Its protein product is CASSSLGGINGYTF.

The chain has TRBV4-1 and TRBJ2-7, with 9 bases aligning to TRBD1. Germline V gene sequence: CDR1 MGHRA, CDR2 YSYEKL. The trim removed 1 base at V and 1 base at J, leaving 5 bases unmatched. There are 16 residues in the CDR3. The CDR3 loop is CASSQGRGQGSYEQYF. Here the CDR3 DNA reads TGCGCCAGCAGCCAAGGGCGGGGACAGGGATCCTACGAGCAGTACTTC.

The chain joins TRBV19 to TRBJ1-2; TRBD1 matches 8 bases. The CDR3 runs 13 residues. The V segment lost 9 bases and the J segment 4 bases; nucleotides outside the gene matches: 7. The germline gives CDR1 LNHDA, CDR2 SQIVND (reference sequence). The CDR3 DNA reads as TGTGCCAGCCGGATTACAGGGGGCTATGGCTACACCTTC. It translates to CASRITGGYGYTF.

V gene TRBV4-2 combines with J gene TRBJ2-7; D may be TRBD1 (5 bases). The CDR3 consists of 15 residues. V was shortened by 0 bases and J by 1 base, with 10 bases between the two germline ends. Looked up from germline, CDR1 is LGHNA and CDR2 is YNFKEQ. CDR3 residues: CASSQDGHKSYEQYF. The CDR3 DNA reads as TGTGCCAGCAGCCAAGACGGACACAAGTCCTACGAGCAGTACTTC.